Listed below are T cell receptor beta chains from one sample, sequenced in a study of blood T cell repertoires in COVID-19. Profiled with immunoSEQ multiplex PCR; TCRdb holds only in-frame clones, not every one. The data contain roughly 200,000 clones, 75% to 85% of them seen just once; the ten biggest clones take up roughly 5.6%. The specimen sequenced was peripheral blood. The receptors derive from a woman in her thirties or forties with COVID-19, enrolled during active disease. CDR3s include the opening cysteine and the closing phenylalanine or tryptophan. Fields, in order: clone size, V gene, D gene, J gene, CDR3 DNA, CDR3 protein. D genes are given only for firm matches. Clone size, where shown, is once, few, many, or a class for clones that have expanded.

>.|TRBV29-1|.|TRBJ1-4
TGCAGCGTTGAAGATCTCGGGTTAGCAGGGGATGAAAAACTGTTTTTT
CSVEDLGLAGDEKLFF
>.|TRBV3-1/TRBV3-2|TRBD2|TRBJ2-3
TGTGCCAGCAGCCCCGGGGGGGTCTTCACAGATACGCAGTATTTT
CASSPGGVFTDTQYF
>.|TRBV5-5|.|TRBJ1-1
TGTGCCAGCAGCTGGGGGGGAGGACTAATGAACACTGAAGCTTTCTTT
CASSWGGGLMNTEAFF
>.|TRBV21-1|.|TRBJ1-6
TGTGCCAGCCGGACCTTGACAGGGGATAATTCACCCCTCCACTTT
CASRTLTGDNSPLHF
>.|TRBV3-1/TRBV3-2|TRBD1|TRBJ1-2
TGTGCCAGCAGCCACAACCCCAGGGGGCACAGGTATGGCTACACCTTC
CASSHNPRGHRYGYTF
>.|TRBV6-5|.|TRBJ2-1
TGTGCCAGCAGTAGACAGGCCGACTACAATGAGCAGTTCTTC
CASSRQADYNEQFF
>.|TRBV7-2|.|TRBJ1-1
TGTGCCAGCAGAAGGGACTGGATGAACACTGAAGCTTTCTTT
CASRRDWMNTEAFF
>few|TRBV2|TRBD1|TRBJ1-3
TGTGCCACACAACAGGGGGCGGGAGGAAACACCATATATTTT
CATQQGAGGNTIYF
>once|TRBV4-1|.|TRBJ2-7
TGCGCCAGCAGCCAAGATATCATAGTAGCGTACAGCTCCTACGAGCAGTACTTC
CASSQDIIVAYSSYEQYF
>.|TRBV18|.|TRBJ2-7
TGTGCCAGCTCACTTTGGAGTTCCTACGAGCAGTACTTC
CASSLWSSYEQYF